Listed here are 5 T cell receptor beta chains from one sample, sequenced in a study of a mutant IDH1 vaccine in newly diagnosed glioma. Their cognate antigens are unknown. Time point given: week 11, during vaccination. The content of each vaccine dose was 300 ug of mutant IDH1 20-mer peptide, and topical imiquimod accompanied it. Only in-frame clones appear in the TCRdb table, and some are missing; sequencing was by immunoSEQ multiplex PCR. Of some 52,000 clones listed, 90% to 95% are singletons. Sequencing was performed on PBMCs, taken from a glioma patient whose treatment included an IDH1 peptide vaccine. The receptors originated from a man aged 50 to 59 with glioma.

V is TRBV28 and J is TRBJ1-1, with D hard to call. Germline V gene data show CDR1 as MDHEN and CDR2 as SYDVKM. The CDR3 loop spans 14 amino acids. V was clipped by 6 bases and J by 0 bases, with 11 bases between them. The CDR3 DNA is TGTGCCAGCAGAGCGAGTCAGATGAACACTGAAGCTTTCTTT. Translating gives CASRASQMNTEAFF.

The chain joins TRBV4-2 to TRBJ2-2; D possibly corresponds to TRBD2 (5 bases). The germline gives CDR1 LGHNA, CDR2 YNFKEQ. V was clipped by 3 bases and J by 4 bases, with 12 bases between them. This CDR3 has 15 residues. CDR3 protein: CASSQALAGTGELFF. The CDR3 region has the DNA TGTGCCAGCAGCCAGGCATTGGCGGGCACCGGGGAGCTGTTTTTT.

The count of this clone is one. This chain connects TRBV5-1 to TRBJ1-1; the D is unclear. This CDR3 comprises 12 residues. Germline loops: CDR1 SGHRS, CDR2 YFSETQ. Trimming removed 4 bases from V and 1 base from J, with 5 bases in between. The DNA of the CDR3 is TGCGCCAGCAGCCTACAGAACACTGAAGCTTTCTTT. Translating gives CASSLQNTEAFF.

The chain employs TRBV18 and TRBJ1-6; no clear D. Germline V lookup: CDR1 KGHSH, CDR2 LQKENI. This CDR3 is built from 18 residues. With 5 bases removed from V and 5 bases from J, the gap between germline ends came to 22 bases. For the CDR3, the DNA is TGTGCCAGCTCATTTACCCCGCCGATGGGGTCCCATAATTCACCCCTCCACTTT. Encoded protein: CASSFTPPMGSHNSPLHF. The entire variable domain, with the rest obtained from reference TRBV18 and TRBJ1-6, is as follows: NAGVMQNPRHLVRRRGQEARLRCSPMKGHSHVYWYRQLPEEGLKFMVYLQKENIIDESGMPKERFSAEFPKEGPSILRIQQVVRGDSAAYFCASSFTPPMGSHNSPLHFGNGTRLTVT.

The V call is TRBV2, the J call TRBJ2-7, with D possibly being TRBD1 or TRBD2 (5 bases each). V was clipped by 6 bases and J by 12 bases, with 15 bases between them. This CDR3 has 11 residues. Germline assignment: CDR1 SNHLY and CDR2 FYNNEI. DNA of the CDR3: TGTGCCAGCAGCGAGTGGGGGTCGGCGTACTTC. Translation: CASSEWGSAYF. Full variable domain (remainder filled in from reference TRBV2 and TRBJ2-7): EPEVTQTPSHQVTQMGQEVILRCVPISNHLYFYWYRQILGQKVEFLVSFYNNEISEKSEIFDDQFSVERPDGSNFTLKIRSTKLEDSAMYFCASSEWGSAYFGPGTRLTVT.